This T cell receptor beta chain was retrieved from a study of cytomegalovirus exposure and HLA in healthy donors (dated by TCRdb to about 2017). Regarding the complete study: An earlier analysis of 587 of the donors reported 276 Gb of sequence data and 117 million unique TCR beta sequences obtained from some 200 million T cells. The study used immunosequencing to profile the T cell repertoires of more than 650 subjects and linked those repertoires to cytomegalovirus serostatus. Class I and class II HLA loci were covered by the typing at four-digit resolution. A handful of DR-DQ haplotypes were handled as single units for association and clustering because linkage in the cohort was strong. Donor age, sex, ethnicity and CMV serostatus were compiled together with the repertoire data. To predict cytomegalovirus infection status, the study brought together high-throughput TCR immunosequencing, statistical association of individual TCRs with disease status, and machine learning. Roughly 300 gigabases of sequencing data and 70 million to 100 million unique TCR sequences were included in an early release covering roughly 700 HLA-typed donors. To decide whether each TCR beta V gene segment behaved as functional or pseudogenic, an earlier analysis of 587 of the donors relied on high-throughput TCR beta sequencing. The aim of the study was to test whether cataloging public T cell receptors could identify signatures of past pathogen exposure. A later genetic analysis took genome-wide SNP genotypes for about 55% of the 666 donors and used that subset as a discovery cohort. Typing coverage varied by locus: about 629-640 donors for A, B, C, DRB1 and DQB1; approximately 500 for DQA1; around 570 for DPA1; 400 to 480 for DPB1. Every discovery cohort repertoire had been produced on one sequencing platform. Among the roughly 400 genotyped donors, approximately 77% belonged to the genetic ancestry cluster associated with self-reported Caucasian donors. Across approximately 400 genotyped donors of the cohort, an average of roughly 200,000 unique TCR beta nucleotide sequences per donor were sequenced, and 15% to 20% of those sequences were non-productive. Along with the roughly 710-subject first cohort, a separate validation cohort of over a hundred different subjects was used. A later analysis re-analyzed previously published TCR beta repertoires from 666 donors and added high-resolution HLA genotyping to study TCR occurrence patterns. Rather than drawing on any new phenotypic data, the later analysis identified candidate immune exposures from TCR beta sequences and the way those sequences occurred across donors. Paper-wide results and their limitations: Because some donors lacked HLA typing at each locus, the association tests relied only on the typed subset. Linkage disequilibrium might explain the correlated functional status among segregating V segments, but an unknown experimental factor could not be ruled out. In a later genetic analysis, fewer N-insertions in productive TCRs were reported among donors in an Asian-associated ancestry cluster than the roughly 640-donor mean. V-gene and J-gene trimming of TCR beta chains was associated with a missense DCLRE1C variant in a later genetic analysis, and the association was replicated in an independent cohort. An earlier analysis of approximately 500 of the donors showed that most TCR beta V segments appeared in productive rearrangements either about 90% or about 30% of the time, which broadly matched IMGT annotations. The sequencing pipeline was judged likely to have produced a cluster of highly shared sequence variants as a technical artifact. A later analysis found that TCR association rates varied across HLA loci, with DRB1 alleles showing the most associated TCRs and HLA-C alleles the fewest. The 87-base-pair reads could not distinguish some IMGT-functional V segments, including TRBV6-2 and TRBV6-3, so those segments were excluded. Compared with equally common non-associated chains, HLA-associated TCR beta chains in a later analysis were more clonally expanded and had lower generation probabilities. A few of the identified cytomegalovirus-associated TCR beta chains were confirmed in vitro to be specific for cytomegalovirus antigens. In this cohort, only TCR beta chains were sequenced, and detectable features were limited by the absence of alpha or paired-chain data. In a later analysis, most CMV-associated TCR beta chains were found to appear HLA-restricted, with HLA associations seemingly driven largely by CMV exposure. A total of roughly 160 TCR beta chains were listed by the study as associated with cytomegalovirus. Strong co-occurrence of HLA alleles, especially DR and DQ, made assigning TCR associations to individual alleles difficult. The classifier was reported to diagnose cytomegalovirus status with high specificity and sensitivity in both the original and validation cohorts. In a later analysis, 15,000 to 20,000 TCR beta sequences were associated with specific HLA alleles at a false discovery rate of 0.05. In a later analysis, several top co-occurrence clusters were reported to appear linked to parvovirus B19, influenza, CMV and Epstein-Barr virus. According to the authors, the approach could potentially be generalized to other disease states and immunological phenotypes. A further reported finding was that TCR beta sequences accurately predicted the HLA-A and HLA-B alleles for most subjects in the first cohort. Because counts were too low, roughly 16 rarely observed V segments, including chromosome 9 orphons, were left out of the earlier analysis of 500 to 750 of the donors. Immune exposure information for the cohort was limited to CMV serostatus. Across donors, most TCR sequences were observed very rarely, whereas some public TCRs were present in many individuals. Sequencing depth was assumed to be roughly uniform across donors in the presence/absence analyses, though that assumption may not hold.

On this clone itself: Its antigen is still unknown. Base qualities are missing; no much larger clone stands one base away.

Libraries were built with the immunoSEQ multiplex PCR assay. For the multiplex PCR, a mixture combining 60 forward primers for TCR Vbeta segments and 13 reverse primers for TCR Jbeta segments was used. A multiplex PCR assay on genomic DNA amplified the CDR3 region of rearranged TCR beta genes. On the Illumina HiSeq System, the amplified TCR beta libraries were sequenced as 87-base-pair reads. Per the original workflow: A later analysis counted approximately 84 million unique TCR beta chains across the 666 repertoires, and some 12 million of these chains were shared by at least two donors. A nearest-neighbor algorithm error-corrected the raw reads and collapsed the reads into unique sequences, merging closely related sequences to remove PCR and sequencing errors. CDR3 sequences were aligned to IMGT reference sequences to assign V, D and J gene segments. For a sequence to be retained, at least a six-nucleotide match to both a V gene segment and a J gene segment was required. A rearrangement counted as productive if the CDR3 had no stop codons and remained in frame with V and J, and every other rearrangement counted as non-productive. Following IMGT convention, CDR3 was defined as the stretch from the second conserved V-encoded cysteine up to the conserved J-encoded phenylalanine. The earlier analysis of about 500 of the donors excluded sequences that lacked an unambiguous match to a single V gene segment. In an earlier analysis of several hundred of the donors, V segments were called functional above 56.7% productive rearrangements and were called segregating when the between-donor standard deviation exceeded 5%. To diagnose cytomegalovirus status from the catalog of TCR beta chain sequences, a statistical classification framework was built. A later analysis assigned V and J genes by comparing TCR nucleotide sequences with IMGT/GENE-DB human TR gene sequences. Using the TCRdist pipeline, a later analysis assigned CDR3 sequences along with most-parsimonious VDJ recombination scenarios. A later analysis defined each TCR beta chain by its CDR3 amino acid sequence plus V-gene family, and excluded reads lacking a unique V-gene family. To address suspected cross-contamination and a sequencing artifact, a later analysis removed 592 highly shared, low-generation-probability nucleotide sequences. A later analysis calculated a clonal expansion index for each public chain from normalized within-repertoire ranks of inferred template counts. In a later analysis, generation probabilities were computed using a VDJ recombination model fitted to out-of-frame rearrangements, and the results were checked against IGoR. Hypergeometric tests were used in a later analysis to score TCR-TCR, TCR-HLA and TCR-CMV co-occurrence, with a repertoire-size bias correction applied to the TCR pairs. In a later analysis, false discovery rates were estimated by permuting HLA or CMV assignments 20 times. A later analysis grouped co-occurring TCRs with DBSCAN, adding TCRdist sequence similarity when clustering within HLA-allele-positive subsets. Repertoires with fewer than 30,000 or more than 120,000 public chains were left out of co-occurrence clustering, as were several repertoires with anomalous nucleotide sharing. The table comes from immuneACCESS by way of TCRdb, which keeps in-frame sequences with V and J called. Part of the clones is missing from these tables; in studies checked, under half for an unresolved V gene and the rest for unknown reasons. D and trimming were read from the DNA, whereas the V and J calls and clone size are those reported in that table. In all, the sample holds about 260,000 clones, and just under 85% of those were seen once. The leading ten clones occupy roughly 2% of the sample.

The CDR3 sequence holds 15 residues, the cysteine and phenylalanine included. Only the CDR3 DNA stays, 45 bases, in frame from base 1. Trimming removed 1 base from V and 3 bases from J, leaving 13 bases between the germline ends. In the germline V gene (reference sequence), CDR1 corresponds to GTSNPN and CDR2 to SVGIG. The cohort consisted of hundreds of healthy bone marrow donors. At the time of sampling, every cohort member was nominally healthy, though immune exposures that went unrecorded were likely present. The donor tested CMV seropositive, placing the donor among the approximately 310 seropositive members of the cohort. A peripheral blood sample was collected from each donor, and TCR beta sequencing was performed on peripheral blood mononuclear cells. Genomic DNA was extracted from the blood cell samples with the Qiagen DNeasy Blood Extraction Kit.

The clonotype originates from a middle-aged woman in good health and CMV-seropositive. The source material was PBMCs. Rearrangement joined TRBV30 to TRBJ1-3; TRBD1 is perhaps the D gene, given 6 matching bases. The DNA sequence reads TGTGCCTGGAGTGCCACCGGGACACTTGGAAACACCATATATTTT. Translation gives CAWSATGTLGNTIYF.